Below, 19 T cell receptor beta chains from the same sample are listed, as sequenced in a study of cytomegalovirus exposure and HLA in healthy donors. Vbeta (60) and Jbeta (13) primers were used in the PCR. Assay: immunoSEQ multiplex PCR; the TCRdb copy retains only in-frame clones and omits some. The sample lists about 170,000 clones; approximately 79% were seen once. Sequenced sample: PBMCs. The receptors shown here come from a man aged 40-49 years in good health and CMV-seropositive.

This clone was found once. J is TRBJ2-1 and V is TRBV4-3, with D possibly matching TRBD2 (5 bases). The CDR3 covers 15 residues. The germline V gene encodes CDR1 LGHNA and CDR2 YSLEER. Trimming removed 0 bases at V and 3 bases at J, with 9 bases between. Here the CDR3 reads CASSQDGGLYNEQFF. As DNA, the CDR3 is TGCGCCAGCAGCCAAGACGGCGGACTCTACAATGAGCAGTTCTTC.

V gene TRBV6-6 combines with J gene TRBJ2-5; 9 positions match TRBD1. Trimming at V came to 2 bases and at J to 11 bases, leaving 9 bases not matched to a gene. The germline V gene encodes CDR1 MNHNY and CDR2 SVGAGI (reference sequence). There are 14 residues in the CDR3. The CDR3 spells CASSYAQGAGEQYF. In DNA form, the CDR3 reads TGTGCCAGCAGTTACGCACAGGGGGCGGGTGAGCAGTACTTC.

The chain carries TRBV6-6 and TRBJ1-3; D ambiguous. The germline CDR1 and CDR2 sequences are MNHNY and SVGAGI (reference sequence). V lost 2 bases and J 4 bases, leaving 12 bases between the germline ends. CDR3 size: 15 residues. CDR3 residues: CASSYGGSGGNTIYF. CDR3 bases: TGTGCCAGCAGTTACGGTGGCTCGGGAGGAAACACCATATATTTT.

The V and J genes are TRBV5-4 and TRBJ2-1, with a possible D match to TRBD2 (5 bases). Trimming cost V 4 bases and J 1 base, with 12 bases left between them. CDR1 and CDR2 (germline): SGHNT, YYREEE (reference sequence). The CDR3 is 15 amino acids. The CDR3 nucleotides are TGTGCCAGCAGCCCCCGGGGAGCTTCCTACAATGAGCAGTTCTTC. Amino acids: CASSPRGASYNEQFF.

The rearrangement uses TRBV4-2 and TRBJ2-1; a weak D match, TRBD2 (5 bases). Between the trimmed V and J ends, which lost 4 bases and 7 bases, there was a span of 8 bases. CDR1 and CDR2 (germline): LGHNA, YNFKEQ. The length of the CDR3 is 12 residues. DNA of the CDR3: TGTGCCAGCAGCCCCGAGGGAAATGAGCAGTTCTTC. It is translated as CASSPEGNEQFF.

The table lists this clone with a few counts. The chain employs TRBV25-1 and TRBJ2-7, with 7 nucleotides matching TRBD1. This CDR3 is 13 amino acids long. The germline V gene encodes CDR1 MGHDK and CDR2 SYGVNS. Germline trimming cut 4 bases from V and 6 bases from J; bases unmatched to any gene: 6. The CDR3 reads CASSAKQGTEQYF. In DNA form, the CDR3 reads TGTGCCAGCAGTGCAAAACAGGGGACCGAGCAGTACTTC.

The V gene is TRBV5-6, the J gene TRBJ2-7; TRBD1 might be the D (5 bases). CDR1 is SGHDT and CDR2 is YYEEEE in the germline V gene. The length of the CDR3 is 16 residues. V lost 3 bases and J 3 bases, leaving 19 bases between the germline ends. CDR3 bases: TGTGCCAGCAGCTGGACGACAGTGGCAACTGACTACGAGCAGTACTTC. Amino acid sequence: CASSWTTVATDYEQYF.

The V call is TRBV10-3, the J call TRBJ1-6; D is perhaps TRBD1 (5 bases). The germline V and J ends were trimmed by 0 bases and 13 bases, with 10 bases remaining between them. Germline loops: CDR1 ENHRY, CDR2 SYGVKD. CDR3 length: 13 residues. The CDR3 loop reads CAISESGGAPLHF. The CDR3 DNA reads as TGTGCCATCAGTGAGTCGGGAGGGGCTCCCCTCCACTTT.

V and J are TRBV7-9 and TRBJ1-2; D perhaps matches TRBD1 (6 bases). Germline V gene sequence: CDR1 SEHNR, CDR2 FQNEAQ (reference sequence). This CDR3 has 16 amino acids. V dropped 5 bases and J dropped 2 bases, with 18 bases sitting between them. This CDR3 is CASSPPGHLGNYGYTF. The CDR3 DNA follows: TGTGCCAGCAGCCCACCGGGACATCTAGGGAACTATGGCTACACCTTC.

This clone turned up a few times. The CDR3 nucleotides read TGCGCCAGCAGCCACCAGGGGGCCCACTACGAGCAGTACTTC. The encoded protein is CASSHQGAHYEQYF. This sequence joins TRBV4-1 and TRBJ2-7, with 8 bases lining up with TRBD1. With V trimmed by 3 bases and J by 3 bases, 4 bases remained unmatched. CDR1 is MGHRA and CDR2 is YSYEKL in the germline V gene. The CDR3 spans 14 residues.

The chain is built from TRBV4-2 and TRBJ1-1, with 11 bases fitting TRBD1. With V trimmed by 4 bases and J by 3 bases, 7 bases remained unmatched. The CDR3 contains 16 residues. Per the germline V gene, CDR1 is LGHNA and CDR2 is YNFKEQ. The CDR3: CASSPRTGGAYTEAFF. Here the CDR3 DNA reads TGTGCCAGCAGCCCTAGGACAGGGGGCGCCTACACTGAAGCTTTCTTT.

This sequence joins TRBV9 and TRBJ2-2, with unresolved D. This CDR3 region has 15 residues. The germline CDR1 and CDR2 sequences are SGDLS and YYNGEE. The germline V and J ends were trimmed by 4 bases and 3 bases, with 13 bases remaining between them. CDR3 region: CASSYSGWDTGELFF. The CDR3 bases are TGTGCCAGCAGCTACAGTGGTTGGGACACCGGGGAGCTGTTTTTT. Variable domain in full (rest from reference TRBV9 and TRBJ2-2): DSGVTQTPKHLITATGQRVTLRCSPRSGDLSVYWYQQSLDQGLQFLIQYYNGEERAKGNILERFSAQQFPDLHSELNLSSLELGDSALYFCASSYSGWDTGELFFGEGSRLTVL.

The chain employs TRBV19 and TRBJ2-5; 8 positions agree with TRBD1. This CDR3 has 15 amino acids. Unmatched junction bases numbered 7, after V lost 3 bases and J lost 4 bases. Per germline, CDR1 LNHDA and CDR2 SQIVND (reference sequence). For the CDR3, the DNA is TGTGCCAGTAGTATGACAGGGGATTGGGGAGAGACCCAGTACTTC. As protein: CASSMTGDWGETQYF.

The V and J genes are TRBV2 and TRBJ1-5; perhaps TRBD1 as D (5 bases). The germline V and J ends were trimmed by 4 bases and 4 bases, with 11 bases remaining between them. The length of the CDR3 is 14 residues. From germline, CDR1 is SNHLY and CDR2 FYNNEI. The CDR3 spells CASSGGRGNQPQHF. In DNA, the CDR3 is TGTGCCAGCAGTGGTGGACGGGGGAATCAGCCCCAGCATTTT.

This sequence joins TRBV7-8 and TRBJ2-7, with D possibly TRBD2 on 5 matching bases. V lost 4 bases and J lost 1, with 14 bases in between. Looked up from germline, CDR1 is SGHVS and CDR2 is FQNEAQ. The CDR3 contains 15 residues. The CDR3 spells CASSSRAGESYEQYF. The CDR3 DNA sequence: TGTGCCAGCAGCTCCCGGGCCGGGGAGTCCTACGAGCAGTACTTC.

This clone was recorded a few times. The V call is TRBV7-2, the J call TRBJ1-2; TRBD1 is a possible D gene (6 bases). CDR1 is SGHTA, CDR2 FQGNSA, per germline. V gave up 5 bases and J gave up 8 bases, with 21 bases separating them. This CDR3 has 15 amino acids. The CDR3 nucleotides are TGTGCCAGCAGCCTGGGGGGGGCGACGGGTCGAGGCTACACCTTC. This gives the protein CASSLGGATGRGYTF.

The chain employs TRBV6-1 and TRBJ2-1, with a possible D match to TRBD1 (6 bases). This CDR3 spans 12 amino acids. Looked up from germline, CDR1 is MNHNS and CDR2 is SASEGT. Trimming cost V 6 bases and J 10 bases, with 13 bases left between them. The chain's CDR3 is CASRETGPEQFF. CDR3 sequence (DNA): TGTGCCAGCAGGGAGACAGGACCCGAGCAGTTCTTC.

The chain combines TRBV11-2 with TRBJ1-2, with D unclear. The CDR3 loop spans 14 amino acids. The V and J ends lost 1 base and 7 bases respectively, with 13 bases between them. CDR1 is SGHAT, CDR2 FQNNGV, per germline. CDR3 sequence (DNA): TGTGCCAGCAGCTTAGTCGGAGGGATGGGTGGCTACACCTTC. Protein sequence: CASSLVGGMGGYTF. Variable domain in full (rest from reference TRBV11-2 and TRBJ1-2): EAGVAQSPRYKIIEKRQSVAFWCNPISGHATLYWYQQILGQGPKLLIQFQNNGVVDDSQLPKDRFSAERLKGVDSTLKIQPAKLEDSAVYLCASSLVGGMGGYTFGSGTRLTVV.

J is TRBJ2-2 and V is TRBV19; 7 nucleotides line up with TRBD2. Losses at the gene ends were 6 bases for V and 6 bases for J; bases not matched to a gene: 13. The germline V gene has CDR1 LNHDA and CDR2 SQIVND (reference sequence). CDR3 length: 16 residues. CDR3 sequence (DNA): TGTGCCAGTAGCCCGGGGCGGGGGTGGTTTCCCGGGGAGCTGTTTTTT. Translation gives CASSPGRGWFPGELFF.